The 17 T cell receptor beta chains given below trace back to one sample, sequenced in a study of blood T cell repertoires in COVID-19. Profiled with immunoSEQ multiplex PCR; TCRdb holds only in-frame clones, not every one. The sample has 130,000 or so clones, 83% seen once. Sequencing used PBMCs or T cells enriched from blood (not recorded which). These receptor sequences come from a man aged 25 to 40 who had recovered from COVID-19.

The rearrangement joins TRBV29-1 to TRBJ1-2; D perhaps matches TRBD1 (6 bases). The CDR3 has 14 residues. V lost 0 bases and J 3 bases, leaving 11 bases between the germline ends. In germline, CDR1 is SQVTM, CDR2 ANQGSEA. Here the CDR3 reads CSVEDRGGDYGYTF. The CDR3 coding sequence is TGCAGCGTTGAAGATAGGGGGGGAGACTATGGCTACACCTTC.

The chain employs TRBV24-1 and TRBJ2-2, with D perhaps matching TRBD2 (7 bases). V was cut by 5 bases and J by 6 bases, with 12 bases left in between. The CDR3 length is 14 residues. Germline V gene data show CDR1 as KGHDR and CDR2 as SFDVKD. CDR3 sequence (DNA): TGTGCCACCAGTGTTGGGGGGGGCGCCGGGGAGCTGTTTTTT. Its translation is CATSVGGGAGELFF.

On this clone itself: The sample contains more than one DNA sequence encoding this CDR3. This chain joins TRBV7-3 and TRBJ2-1; 13 nucleotides agree with TRBD2. The CDR3 is 15 residues long. Germline CDR1 SGHTA, CDR2 FQGTGA. Germline trimming cut 5 bases from V and 3 bases from J; bases unmatched to any gene: 1. The CDR3, as DNA: TGTGCCAGCAGCCGGACTAGCGGGAGCTACAATGAGCAGTTCTTC. It encodes CASSRTSGSYNEQFF.

The genes are TRBV5-4 and TRBJ1-4, with a tentative D call TRBD1 (6 bases). The germline V gene has CDR1 SGHNT and CDR2 YYREEE (reference sequence). This CDR3 is 17 amino acids long. Trimming stripped 1 base from V and 2 bases from J, with 15 bases between. The CDR3 region has the DNA TGTGCCAGCAGCTTGAAGACAGGTGGGGCGACTAATGAAAAACTGTTTTTT. The encoded protein is CASSLKTGGATNEKLFF. Full variable domain (outside the CDR3, taken from reference TRBV5-4 and TRBJ1-4): ETGVTQSPTHLIKTRGQQVTLRCSSQSGHNTVSWYQQALGQGPQFIFQYYREEENGRGNFPPRFSGLQFPNYSSELNVNALELDDSALYLCASSLKTGGATNEKLFFGSGTQLSVL.

The chain recombines TRBV19 with TRBJ2-5; D possibly corresponds to TRBD2 (6 bases). This CDR3 spans 13 amino acids. The germline CDR1 and CDR2 sequences are LNHDA and SQIVND (reference sequence). Trimming took off 9 bases at V and 4 bases at J, with 15 bases between the two ends. The DNA for the CDR3 is TGTGCCAGCTCGGGGGTTTTCCCAGAGACCCAGTACTTC. It translates to CASSGVFPETQYF.

The rearrangement uses TRBV6-4 and TRBJ2-3, with D perhaps matching TRBD2 (5 bases). The length of the CDR3 is 14 residues. Trimming removed 5 bases from V and 0 bases from J, with 9 bases in between. Looked up from germline, CDR1 is MRHNA and CDR2 is SNTAGT. DNA of the CDR3: TGTGCCAGCAGTCCGGGAACTAGCACAGATACGCAGTATTTT. Encoded protein: CASSPGTSTDTQYF.

The chain is built from TRBV14 and TRBJ1-1; D gene ambiguous. V shed 4 bases and J shed 5 bases, with 17 bases lying between them. Germline CDR1 reads SGHDN; CDR2 reads FVKESK. The CDR3 spans 15 residues. CDR3 nucleotide sequence: TGTGCCAGCAGCCGTAACAACGGGTTCGAGACTGAAGCTTTCTTT. It encodes CASSRNNGFETEAFF.

The V and J genes are TRBV5-4 and TRBJ2-2; weak D call: TRBD1 (6 bases). Germline CDR1 and CDR2: SGHNT and YYREEE (reference sequence). Trimming removed 4 bases at V and 5 bases at J, with 9 bases between. The CDR3 is made up of 13 amino acids. CDR3 DNA: TGTGCCAGCAGCACCACAGGGACCGGGGAGCTGTTTTTT. It encodes CASSTTGTGELFF.

For the CDR3, the DNA is TGTGCCAGCAGTCGGACAGGGGGCGCGAGGTACGAGCAGTACGTC. It is translated as CASSRTGGARYEQYV. The chain carries TRBV6-5 and TRBJ2-7; 11 bases line up with TRBD1. The CDR3 has 15 residues. Germline V gives CDR1 MNHEY, CDR2 SVGAGI. The V and J ends lost 5 bases and 4 bases, in that order; junction bases with no gene match: 7.

The chain links TRBV27 to TRBJ2-3; D possibly corresponds to TRBD2 (6 bases). V gave up 8 bases and J gave up 4 bases, with 16 bases separating them. This CDR3 has 14 residues. Per the germline V gene, CDR1 is MNHEY and CDR2 is SMNVEV (reference sequence). The CDR3 nucleotides read TGTGCCAGCGGAACGCGCGCGGGGTCAGATACGCAGTATTTT. This encodes CASGTRAGSDTQYF.

The count of this clone is one. The rearrangement uses TRBV7-9 and TRBJ1-6; D is perhaps TRBD1 (5 bases). The CDR3 loop spans 15 amino acids. Trimming cost V 2 bases and J 9 bases, with 14 bases left between them. The germline V gene has CDR1 SEHNR and CDR2 FQNEAQ (reference sequence). The CDR3 region is CASSLLAGGRSPLHF. CDR3 coding DNA: TGTGCCAGCAGCTTATTAGCCGGGGGACGTTCACCCCTCCACTTT.

The chain carries TRBV2 and TRBJ1-1, with TRBD1 matching over 10 bases. V shed 7 bases, J shed 2 bases, and the junction held 7 bases outside the gene matches. CDR1 and CDR2 (germline): SNHLY, FYNNEI. The CDR3 runs 15 residues. The CDR3 DNA reads as TGTGCCAGCACTAACGACAGGGGGCAAAACACTGAAGCTTTCTTT. Its protein product is CASTNDRGQNTEAFF.

A few counts support this clone. V is TRBV27 and J is TRBJ1-5, with D maybe TRBD1 (6 bases). The CDR3 has 17 amino acids. Germline V lookup: CDR1 MNHEY, CDR2 SMNVEV (reference sequence). Deletions cut 5 bases from V and 0 bases from J, with 17 bases between. The CDR3 DNA is TGTGCCAGCAGTAAAGTAGGGGGACCATATAGCAATCAGCCCCAGCATTTT. Amino acids: CASSKVGGPYSNQPQHF.

This rearrangement joins TRBV10-2 to TRBJ1-1; 8 bases are a match to TRBD1. The CDR3 extends over 14 amino acids. V shed 7 bases, J shed 4 bases, and the junction held 8 bases outside the gene matches. Per the germline V gene, CDR1 is WSHSY and CDR2 is SAAADI. The CDR3, as DNA: TGCGCCAGCACCCAGGACAGGGCAGGCACTGAAGCTTTCTTT. This gives the protein CASTQDRAGTEAFF.

The rearrangement links TRBV12-5 to TRBJ1-3, with D uncertain. Per germline, CDR1 LGHNT and CDR2 FRNRAP. The CDR3 is 16 residues long. Trimming removed 7 bases from V and 0 bases from J, with 16 bases in between. CDR3 region: CASAPFGGTSGNTIYF. DNA of the CDR3: TGTGCTAGTGCCCCGTTTGGCGGTACCTCTGGAAACACCATATATTTT.

The rearrangement joins TRBV25-1 to TRBJ2-1, with TRBD2 matching over 8 bases. J was trimmed by 6 bases and V by 4 bases; bases with no gene match: 8. Looked up from germline, CDR1 is MGHDK and CDR2 is SYGVNS. CDR3 length: 15 residues. CDR3 DNA sequence: TGTGCCAGCAGTGCCTCCGGGACTAGTTTCAATGAGCAGTTCTTC. It yields the protein CASSASGTSFNEQFF.

The CDR3, as DNA: TGTGCCAGCAGCCGATCTCAGGGTTTCTACGAGCAGTACGTC. This sequence encodes CASSRSQGFYEQYV. This chain uses TRBV6-5 with TRBJ2-7; perhaps TRBD1 as D (5 bases). CDR1 is MNHEY and CDR2 is SVGAGI in the germline V gene. The CDR3 sequence is 14 residues long. Trimming shortened V by 6 bases and J by 3 bases, and 15 bases separated the two germline ends.